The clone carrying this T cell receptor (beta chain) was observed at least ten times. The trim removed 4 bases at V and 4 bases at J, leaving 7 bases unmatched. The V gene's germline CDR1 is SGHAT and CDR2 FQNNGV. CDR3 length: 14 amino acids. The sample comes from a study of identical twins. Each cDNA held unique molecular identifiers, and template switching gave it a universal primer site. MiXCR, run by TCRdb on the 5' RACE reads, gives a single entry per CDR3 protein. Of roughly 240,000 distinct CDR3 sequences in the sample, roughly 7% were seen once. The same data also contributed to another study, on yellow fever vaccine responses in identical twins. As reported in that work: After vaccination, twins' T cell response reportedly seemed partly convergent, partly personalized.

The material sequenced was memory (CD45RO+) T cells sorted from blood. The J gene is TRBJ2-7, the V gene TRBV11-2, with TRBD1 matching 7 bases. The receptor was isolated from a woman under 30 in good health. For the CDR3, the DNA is TGTGCCAGCAGCTCCCAGACAGGGAGATACGAGCAGTACTTC. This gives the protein CASSSQTGRYEQYF.